A selection of T cell receptor beta chains follows, all from one sample in a study of monozygotic twins with inflammatory bowel disease. TCRdb reprocessed the 5' RACE reads and reports one entry per CDR3 protein, with no DNA. This repertoire comprises 300,000 to 400,000 distinct CDR3 sequences; its ten largest clones make up 2%. The sequencing sample was made of blood. The receptors derive from a human donor with ulcerative colitis or Crohn's disease, or a healthy co-twin of an affected twin (not recorded which). CDR3s include the opening cysteine and the closing phenylalanine or tryptophan. Fields, in order: V gene, J gene, CDR3 protein.

TRBV4-3	TRBJ2-5	CASSREDRAGNETQYF
TRBV29-1	TRBJ2-7	CSVGWRAEQYF
TRBV7-3	TRBJ2-3	CASSLTADTQYF
TRBV29-1	TRBJ2-5	CSVDRGQETQYF
TRBV2	TRBJ2-7	CASSDWTSGITEQYF
TRBV6-2/TRBV6-3	TRBJ1-5	CASIHEGSNQPQHF
TRBV3-1	TRBJ2-1	CASSQGEVSYNEQFF
TRBV24-1	TRBJ2-5	CATSDRRWETQYF
TRBV20-1	TRBJ1-1	CTTGVNTEAFF
TRBV18	TRBJ2-6	CASSPPSLGGANVLTF
TRBV4-3	TRBJ1-2	CASSQDYSSRGYTF
TRBV6-5	TRBJ2-3	CASSYSRGGESTDTQYF
TRBV4-1	TRBJ2-1	CASSQGKSSSYNEQFF
TRBV20-1	TRBJ2-1	CSASMAVQNEQFF
TRBV5-1	TRBJ2-1	CASSLGLPGSYNEQFF
TRBV5-1	TRBJ2-3	CASSLVAGGFVDTDTQYF
TRBV7-9	TRBJ1-1	CASRFASLRDTEAFF
TRBV10-3	TRBJ2-7	CAISESGFFYEQYF
TRBV20-1	TRBJ1-4	CSASYRGGSEKLFF
TRBV11-2	TRBJ2-6	CASSSIRGLGTGANVLTF
TRBV6-5	TRBJ2-2	CASSPEYTGELFF
TRBV5-1	TRBJ2-7	CASSWAEGEQYF
TRBV5-1	TRBJ2-7	CASSLSKGPYEQYF
TRBV11-2	TRBJ2-7	CASSFSGGLYEQYF
TRBV19	TRBJ2-7	CASKETGGPYEQYF
TRBV5-4	TRBJ1-2	CASSLDRFYGYTF
TRBV20-1	TRBJ1-1	CSAPRLTEAFF
TRBV10-3	TRBJ1-4	CAISGDSGKLFF
TRBV29-1	TRBJ1-2	CSGGQQGSGYTF
TRBV4-1	TRBJ2-3	CASSQAERGDTQYF
TRBV11-2	TRBJ2-7	CASSLGVDTYEQYF
TRBV7-6	TRBJ1-1	CASSQDRDNWMGTEAFF
TRBV7-2	TRBJ2-3	CASSLFSLSTDTQYF
TRBV7-9	TRBJ1-2	CASSRSEGLGGYTF
TRBV7-7	TRBJ2-1	CASSSSGANEQFF
TRBV5-1	TRBJ2-1	CASSSDPTYNEQFF
TRBV18	TRBJ1-1	CASSAIQGSGDTEAFF